This TCR beta chain was identified during a study of post-analysis software for immune sequencing data. Study results and caveats: Five TRBV segments, including TRBV5-6, TRBV5-1 and TRBV20-1, were more frequent in patients than controls. A significant reduction in normalized Chao1 diversity was observed in multiple sclerosis patients versus controls. Clustering by F measure revealed strong co-clustering among samples prepared together in one batch.

The ends were cut back, 1 base at V and 0 bases at J, with 15 bases in the middle. The germline gives CDR1 SGHTA, CDR2 FQGNSA. This CDR3 is 17 amino acids long. Concerning this clonotype itself: Its specificity is not known.

Every TCR beta cDNA library bore unique molecular identifiers. cDNA molecules numbering about 480,000 came from roughly 1.1 to 9.2 million T cells. From the PCR reads, TCRdb called clonotypes with MiXCR, one entry per CDR3 protein. The sample lists about 460,000 distinct CDR3 sequences; 45% were seen once. The origin of this receptor is a girl between 10 and 17 years old with multiple sclerosis. Sequencing was performed on blood. The chain recombines TRBV7-2 with TRBJ1-1; D remains unclear. Here the CDR3 reads CASSLVPVSSLNTEAFF. For the CDR3, the DNA is TGTGCCAGCAGCTTAGTCCCCGTAAGTTCCTTGAACACTGAAGCTTTCTTT.